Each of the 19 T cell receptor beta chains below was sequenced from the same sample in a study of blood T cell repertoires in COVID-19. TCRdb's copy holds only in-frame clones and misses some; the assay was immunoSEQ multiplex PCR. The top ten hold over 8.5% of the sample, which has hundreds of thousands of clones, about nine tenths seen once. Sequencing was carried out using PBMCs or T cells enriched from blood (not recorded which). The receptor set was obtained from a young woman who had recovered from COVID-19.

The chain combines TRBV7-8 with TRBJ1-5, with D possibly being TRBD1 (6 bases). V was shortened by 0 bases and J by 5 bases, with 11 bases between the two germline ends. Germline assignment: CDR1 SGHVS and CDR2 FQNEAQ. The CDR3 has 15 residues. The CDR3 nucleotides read TGTGCCAGCAGCTTAGCAGGGGGTCTGGATCAGCCCCAGCATTTT. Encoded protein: CASSLAGGLDQPQHF.

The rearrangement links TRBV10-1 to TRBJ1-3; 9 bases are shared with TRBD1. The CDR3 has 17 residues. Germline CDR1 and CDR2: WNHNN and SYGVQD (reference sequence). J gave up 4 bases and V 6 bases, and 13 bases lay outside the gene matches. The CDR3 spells CASRAGTGNVDGNTIYF. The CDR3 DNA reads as TGCGCCAGCAGGGCCGGGACAGGGAATGTCGACGGAAACACCATATATTTT.

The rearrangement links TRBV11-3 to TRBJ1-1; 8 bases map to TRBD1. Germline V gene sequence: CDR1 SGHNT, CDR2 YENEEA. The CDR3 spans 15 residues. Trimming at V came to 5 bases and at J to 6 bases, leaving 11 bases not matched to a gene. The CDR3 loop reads CASSTPGQGVPEAFF. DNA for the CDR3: TGTGCCAGCAGCACGCCCGGACAGGGCGTCCCTGAAGCTTTCTTT.

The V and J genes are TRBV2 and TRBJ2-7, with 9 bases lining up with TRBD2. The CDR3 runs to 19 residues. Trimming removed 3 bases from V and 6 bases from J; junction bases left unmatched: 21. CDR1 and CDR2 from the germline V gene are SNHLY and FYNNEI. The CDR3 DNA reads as TGTGCCAGCAGTGAGATTGGTAGCGGGGGCGTACAATCTCCTTTCGAGCAGTACTTC. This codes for CASSEIGSGGVQSPFEQYF.

The CDR3 coding sequence is TGTGCCAGCATCCCAGCGAGTTCAGCGGGTACCTACGAGCAGTACTTC. Translated, it gives CASIPASSAGTYEQYF. The V gene is TRBV2, the J gene TRBJ2-7; D is perhaps TRBD2 (6 bases). Trimming pared 7 bases from V and 2 bases from J, leaving 21 bases between. Germline V gives CDR1 SNHLY, CDR2 FYNNEI. CDR3 length equals 16 residues.

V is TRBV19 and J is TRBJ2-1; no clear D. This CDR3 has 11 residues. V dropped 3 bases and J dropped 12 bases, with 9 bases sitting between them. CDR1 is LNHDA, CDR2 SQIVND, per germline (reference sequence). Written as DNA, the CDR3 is TGTGCCAGTAGTATCCCCTATGGGCAGTTCTTC. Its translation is CASSIPYGQFF.

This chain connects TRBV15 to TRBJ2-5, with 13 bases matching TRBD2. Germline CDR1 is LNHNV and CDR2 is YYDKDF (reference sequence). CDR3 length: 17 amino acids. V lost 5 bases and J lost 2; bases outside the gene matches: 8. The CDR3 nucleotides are TGTGCCACCAGCCCCAGGACTAGCGGGAGAGGGCAAGAGACCCAGTACTTC. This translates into CATSPRTSGRGQETQYF.

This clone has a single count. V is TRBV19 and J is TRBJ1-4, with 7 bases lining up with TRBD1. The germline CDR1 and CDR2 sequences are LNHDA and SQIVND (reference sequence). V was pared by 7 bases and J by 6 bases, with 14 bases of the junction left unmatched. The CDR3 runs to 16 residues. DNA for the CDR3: TGTGCCAGTACCCGTATAACCGGGACAGAAGATGAAAAACTGTTTTTT. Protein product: CASTRITGTEDEKLFF. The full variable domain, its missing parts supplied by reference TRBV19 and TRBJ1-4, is DGGITQSPKYLFRKEGQNVTLSCEQNLNHDAMYWYRQDPGQGLRLIYYSQIVNDFQKGDIAEGYSVSREKKESFPLTVTSAQKNPTAFYLCASTRITGTEDEKLFFGSGTQLSVL.

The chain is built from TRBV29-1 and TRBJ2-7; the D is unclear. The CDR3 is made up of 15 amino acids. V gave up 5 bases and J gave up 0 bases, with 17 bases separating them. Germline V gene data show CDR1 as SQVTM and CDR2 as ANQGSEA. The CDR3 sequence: CSVNGSPVSSYEQYF. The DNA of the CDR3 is TGCAGCGTTAATGGTTCCCCGGTTAGCTCCTACGAGCAGTACTTC.

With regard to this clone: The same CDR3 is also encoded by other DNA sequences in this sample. DNA of the CDR3: TGTGCCAGCTCACCACGGCAGGTTAATACTGAAGCTTTCTTT. Its translation: CASSPRQVNTEAFF. This chain uses TRBV18 with TRBJ1-1; D gene uncertain. CDR1 KGHSH and CDR2 LQKENI come from the germline V gene. The CDR3 loop spans 14 amino acids. The ends were cut back, 1 base at V and 5 bases at J, with 11 bases in the middle.

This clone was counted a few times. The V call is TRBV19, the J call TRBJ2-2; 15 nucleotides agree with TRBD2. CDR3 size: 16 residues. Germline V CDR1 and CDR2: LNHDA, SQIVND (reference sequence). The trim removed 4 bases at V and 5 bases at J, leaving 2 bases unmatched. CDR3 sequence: CASSTGTSGRTGELFF. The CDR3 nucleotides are TGTGCCAGTAGTACGGGGACTAGCGGGAGGACCGGGGAGCTGTTTTTT.

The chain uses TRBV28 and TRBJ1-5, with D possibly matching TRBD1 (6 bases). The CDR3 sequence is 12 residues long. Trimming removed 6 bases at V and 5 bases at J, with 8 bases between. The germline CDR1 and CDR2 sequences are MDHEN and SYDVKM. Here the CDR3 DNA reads TGTGCCAGCAGGGGGGCGCATCAGCCCCAGCATTTT. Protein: CASRGAHQPQHF.

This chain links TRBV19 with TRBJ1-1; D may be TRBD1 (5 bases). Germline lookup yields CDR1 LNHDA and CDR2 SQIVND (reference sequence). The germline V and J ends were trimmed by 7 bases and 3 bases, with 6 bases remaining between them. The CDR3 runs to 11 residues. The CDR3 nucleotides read TGTGCCAGTACCAGGGACACTGAAGCTTTCTTT. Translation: CASTRDTEAFF.

Here the CDR3 reads CASSFGTGRDYGYTF. CDR3 nucleotides: TGTGCCAGCAGCTTCGGGACAGGGCGCGACTATGGCTACACCTTC. The chain joins TRBV5-4 to TRBJ1-2; 9 bases agree with TRBD1. Germline CDR1 and CDR2: SGHNT and YYREEE (reference sequence). Trimming removed 2 bases from V and 3 bases from J; junction bases left unmatched: 5. This CDR3 contains 15 residues.

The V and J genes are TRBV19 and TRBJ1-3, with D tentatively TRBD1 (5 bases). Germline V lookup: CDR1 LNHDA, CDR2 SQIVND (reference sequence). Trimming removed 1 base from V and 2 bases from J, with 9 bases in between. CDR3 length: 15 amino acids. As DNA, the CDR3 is TGTGCCAGTAGTATAGGACAGAGCGCTGGAAACACCATATATTTT. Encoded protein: CASSIGQSAGNTIYF.

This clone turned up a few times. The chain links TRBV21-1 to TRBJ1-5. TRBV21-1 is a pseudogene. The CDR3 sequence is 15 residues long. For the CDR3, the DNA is TGTGCCAGCAGCGAACCCCTGGTGTGGCGGCAGCCCCAGCATTTT. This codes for CASSEPLVWRQPQHF.

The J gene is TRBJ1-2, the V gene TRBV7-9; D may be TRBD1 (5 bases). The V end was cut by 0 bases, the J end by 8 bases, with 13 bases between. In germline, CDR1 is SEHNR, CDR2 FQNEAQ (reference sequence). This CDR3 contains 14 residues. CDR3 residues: CASSLASGFEGYTF. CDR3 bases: TGTGCCAGCAGCTTAGCTTCAGGGTTTGAAGGCTACACCTTC.

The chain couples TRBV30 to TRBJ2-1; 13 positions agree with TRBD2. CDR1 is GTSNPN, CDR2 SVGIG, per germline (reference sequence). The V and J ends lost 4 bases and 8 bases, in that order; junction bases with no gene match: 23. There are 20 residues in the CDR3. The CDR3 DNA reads TGTGCCTGGACGATGATGAGGACTAGCGGGGGAGGGCCCTTCAGATATGAGCAGTTCTTC. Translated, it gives CAWTMMRTSGGGPFRYEQFF. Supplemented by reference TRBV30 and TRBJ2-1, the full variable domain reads SQTIHQWPATLVQPVGSPLSLECTVEGTSNPNLYWYRQAAGRGLQLLFYSVGIGQISSEVPQNLSASRPQDRQFILSSKKLLLSDSGFYLCAWTMMRTSGGGPFRYEQFFGPGTRLTVL.

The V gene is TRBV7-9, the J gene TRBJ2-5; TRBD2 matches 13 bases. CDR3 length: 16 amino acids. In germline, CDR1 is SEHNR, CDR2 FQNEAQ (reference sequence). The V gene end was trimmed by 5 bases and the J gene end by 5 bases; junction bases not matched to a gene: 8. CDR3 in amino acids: CASSHHTSGREETQYF. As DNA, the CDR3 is TGTGCCAGCAGCCATCACACTAGCGGGAGGGAGGAGACCCAGTACTTC.